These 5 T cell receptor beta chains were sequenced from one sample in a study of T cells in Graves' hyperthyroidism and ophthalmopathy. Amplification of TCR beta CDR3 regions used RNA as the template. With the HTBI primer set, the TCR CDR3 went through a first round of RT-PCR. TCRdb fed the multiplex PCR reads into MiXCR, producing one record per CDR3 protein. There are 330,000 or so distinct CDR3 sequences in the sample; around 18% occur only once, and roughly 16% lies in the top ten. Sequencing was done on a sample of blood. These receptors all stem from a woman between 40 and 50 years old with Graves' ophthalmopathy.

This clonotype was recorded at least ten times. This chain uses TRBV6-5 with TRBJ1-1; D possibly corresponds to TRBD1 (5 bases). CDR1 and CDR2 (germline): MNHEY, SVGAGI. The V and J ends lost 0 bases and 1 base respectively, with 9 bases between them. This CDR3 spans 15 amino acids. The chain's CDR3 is CASSYSGGANTEAFF. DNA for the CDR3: TGTGCCAGCAGTTACTCGGGTGGGGCGAACACTGAAGCTTTCTTT.

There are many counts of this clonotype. Here the CDR3 reads CASTKQGAQGYGYTF. The CDR3 bases are TGTGCCAGCACCAAGCAGGGGGCGCAGGGCTATGGCTACACCTTC. The chain combines TRBV28 with TRBJ1-2; 8 bases line up with TRBD1. The CDR3 totals 15 residues. Germline assignment: CDR1 MDHEN and CDR2 SYDVKM. V was clipped by 7 bases and J by 4 bases; unmatched bases: 11.

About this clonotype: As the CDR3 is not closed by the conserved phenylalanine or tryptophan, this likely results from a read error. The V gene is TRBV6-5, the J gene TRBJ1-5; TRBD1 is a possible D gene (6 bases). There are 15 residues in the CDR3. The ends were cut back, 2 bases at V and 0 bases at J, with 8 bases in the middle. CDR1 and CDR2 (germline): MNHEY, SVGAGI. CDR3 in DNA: TGTGCCAGCAGTTACAAGGGGGATAGCAATCAGCCCCAGCATTCT. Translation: CASSYKGDSNQPQHS.

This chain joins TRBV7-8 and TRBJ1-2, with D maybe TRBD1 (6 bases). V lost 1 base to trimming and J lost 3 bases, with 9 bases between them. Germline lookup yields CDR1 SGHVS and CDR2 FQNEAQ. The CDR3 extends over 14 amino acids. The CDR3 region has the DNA TGTGCCAGCAGCTTAGTTTCAGGGGACTATGGCTACACCTTC. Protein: CASSLVSGDYGYTF.

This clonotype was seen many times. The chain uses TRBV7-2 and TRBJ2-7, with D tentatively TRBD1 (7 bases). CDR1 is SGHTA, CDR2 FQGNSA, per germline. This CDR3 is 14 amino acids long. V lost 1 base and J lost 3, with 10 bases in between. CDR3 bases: TGTGCCAGCAGCTTAGGGCAGGGGGGCTACGAGCAGTACTTC. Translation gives CASSLGQGGYEQYF.